This TCR beta chain was sequenced during a study of sequential checkpoint blockade in melanoma. The CDR3 has 17 amino acids. CDR1 and CDR2 from the germline V gene are KGHSH and LQKENI. The V gene lost 1 base and the J gene lost 3 bases, with 16 bases spanning the gap. TCRdb's copy holds only in-frame clones and misses some; the assay was immunoSEQ multiplex PCR. The data contain around 18,000 clones, approximately 74% of them singletons. Treatment specified: randomized to nivolumab then ipilimumab (arm A) or the reverse (arm B). Sorted cells were live CD3+CD8+, lacking CD19 and CD56, from PBMCs. V is TRBV18 and J is TRBJ1-5; D is possibly TRBD1 (6 bases). The clonotype comes from a human donor with melanoma. Sequenced here: CD8+ T cells sorted from blood (inferred from file names), sampled from a patient given nivolumab and ipilimumab in sequence. The CDR3 reads CASSPRDTITPNQPQHF. The CDR3 DNA reads TGTGCCAGCTCACCACGGGACACTATAACCCCCAATCAGCCCCAGCATTTT.